A single sample gave rise to the 27 T cell receptor beta chains below, sequenced in a study of T-cell memory formation after mild COVID-19. TCRdb ran MiXCR on the 5' RACE reads and lists one entry per CDR3 protein. The profile covers 500,000 to 550,000 distinct CDR3 sequences, with approximately 20% appearing a single time and about 12% taken by the ten largest. The sample comprised PBMCs or a T cell subset sorted from them (not recorded which). The receptor source for this set is an adult woman who had mild COVID-19 (a few samples of this study predate the infection). Cell type and time point are not known.

This clonotype was observed at least ten times. Here the CDR3 reads CASSPGQWQETQYF. The CDR3 bases are TGCGCCAGCAGCCCGGGACAGTGGCAAGAGACCCAGTACTTC. The V call is TRBV5-1, the J call TRBJ2-5, with 7 bases that match TRBD1. This CDR3 spans 14 amino acids. Germline-derived CDR1 and CDR2 are SGHRS and YFSETQ. V lost 4 bases and J lost 2; bases outside the gene matches: 5.

This clonotype came up a few times. This sequence joins TRBV21-1 and TRBJ2-4; the D call of TRBD1 is as the table states it, not checked on the DNA. TRBV21-1 is shown as a pseudogene. The CDR3 length is 17 residues. The CDR3 is CASSKGGQGRGKNIQYF. The CDR3 coding sequence is TGTGCCAGCAGCAAAGGGGGACAGGGTAGGGGCAAAAACATTCAGTACTTC.

This clonotype was seen only a few times. The chain is built from TRBV9 and TRBJ1-1, with TRBD1 matching 8 bases. V was clipped by 1 base and J by 1 base; unmatched bases: 6. The CDR3 has 16 amino acids. Germline CDR1 reads SGDLS; CDR2 reads YYNGEE. The DNA of the CDR3 is TGTGCCAGCAGCGTAACGGCAGGGGGCGGGAACACTGAAGCTTTCTTT. Translation: CASSVTAGGGNTEAFF.

This clonotype was found a few times. The rearrangement uses TRBV10-3 and TRBJ2-3; D may be TRBD2 (6 bases). This CDR3 spans 15 amino acids. Germline V gene sequence: CDR1 ENHRY, CDR2 SYGVKD. V gave up 3 bases and J gave up 2 bases, with 12 bases separating them. CDR3 nucleotides: TGTGCCATCAGTGATGGCGGGGCCGCCACAGATACGCAGTATTTT. Translated, it gives CAISDGGAATDTQYF.

This clonotype was seen a handful of times. J is TRBJ1-1 and V is TRBV7-9; D is possibly TRBD1 (5 bases). V lost 7 bases, J lost 2 bases, and 14 bases lay in between. The length of the CDR3 is 14 residues. Germline values: CDR1 SEHNR, CDR2 FQNEAQ (reference sequence). The CDR3 region is CASTHLDSNTEAFF. The DNA for the CDR3 is TGTGCCAGCACCCACTTAGACAGCAACACTGAAGCTTTCTTT. Using reference TRBV7-9 and TRBJ1-1 for the parts outside the CDR3, the full variable domain is DTGVSQNPRHKITKRGQNVTFRCDPISEHNRLYWYRQTLGQGPEFLTYFQNEAQLEKSRLLSDRFSAERPKGSFSTLEIQRTEQGDSAMYLCASTHLDSNTEAFFGQGTRLTVV.

This clonotype has only a few counts. The chain is built from TRBV19 and TRBJ1-1; D unresolved. Deletions cut 7 bases from V and 1 base from J, with 7 bases between. CDR1 is LNHDA, CDR2 SQIVND, per germline (reference sequence). The CDR3 consists of 12 residues. CDR3 DNA sequence: TGTGCCAGTATGCGGGGGAACACTGAAGCTTTCTTT. Translating gives CASMRGNTEAFF.

The rearrangement joins TRBV5-1 to TRBJ2-1, with TRBD1 identical over 7 bases. CDR3 size: 14 residues. Trimming removed 4 bases from V and 7 bases from J; junction bases left unmatched: 8. Germline V gene lookup returns CDR1 SGHRS and CDR2 YFSETQ. This CDR3 reads CASSPSTGWNEQFF. The CDR3 nucleotides are TGCGCCAGCAGCCCTTCGACAGGGTGGAATGAGCAGTTCTTC.

This clonotype occurred a few times. Here the CDR3 DNA reads TGTGCCAGCAGCCTTTCCGGACTAGCGGGAGTCACCACAGATACGCAGTATTTT. This translates into CASSLSGLAGVTTDTQYF. The V gene is TRBV11-2, the J gene TRBJ2-3, with TRBD2 identical over 13 bases. The V and J ends lost 5 bases and 2 bases, in that order; junction bases with no gene match: 10. Per germline, CDR1 SGHAT and CDR2 FQNNGV. CDR3 length equals 18 residues.

The chain combines TRBV3-1 with TRBJ2-2, with 7 positions matching TRBD1. Germline values: CDR1 LGHDT, CDR2 YNNKEL (reference sequence). J gave up 3 bases and V 6 bases, and 4 bases lay outside the gene matches. CDR3 length equals 14 residues. Here the CDR3 reads CASRRTGDTGELFF. The DNA of the CDR3 is TGTGCCAGCAGACGTACAGGGGACACCGGGGAGCTGTTTTTT.

This clonotype turned up a few times. The gene calls are TRBV14 and TRBJ2-7, with 9 bases lining up with TRBD1. Germline V lookup: CDR1 SGHDN, CDR2 FVKESK. After removal of 4 bases from V and 0 bases from J, the junction contained 4 bases not matched to a gene. CDR3 length equals 15 residues. The CDR3 reads CASSRPGQGSYEQYF. For the CDR3, the DNA is TGTGCCAGCAGCCGTCCGGGACAGGGCTCCTACGAGCAGTACTTC.

The J gene is TRBJ2-1, the V gene TRBV5-6; D ambiguous. The CDR3 covers 14 residues. Per the germline V gene, CDR1 is SGHDT and CDR2 is YYEEEE. Trimming took off 1 base at V and 10 bases at J, with 15 bases between the two ends. CDR3 DNA sequence: TGTGCCAGCAGCTTGCGGACCCCCGGCCTAGAGCAGTTCTTC. The encoded protein is CASSLRTPGLEQFF.

This clonotype was observed a handful of times. The chain is built from TRBV4-2 and TRBJ2-1; 10 bases are a match to TRBD2. Germline CDR1 reads LGHNA; CDR2 reads YNFKEQ. The CDR3 has 15 amino acids. The V and J ends lost 4 bases and 9 bases, in that order; junction bases with no gene match: 9. CDR3: CASSPLAGDEGEQFF. The CDR3 DNA sequence: TGTGCCAGCAGCCCTCTAGCGGGGGATGAGGGTGAGCAGTTCTTC.

The rearrangement joins TRBV5-6 to TRBJ1-2, with 9 bases fitting TRBD1. V gave up 2 bases and J gave up 2 bases; unmatched junction bases: 4. The germline V gene encodes CDR1 SGHDT and CDR2 YYEEEE. The CDR3 loop spans 15 amino acids. The CDR3 protein is CASSFWDRDNYGYTF. CDR3 nucleotide sequence: TGTGCCAGCAGCTTTTGGGACAGGGACAACTATGGCTACACCTTC.

CDR3 amino acids: CAWAGTGELFF. CDR3 coding DNA: TGTGCCTGGGCCGGGACCGGGGAGCTGTTTTTT. V usage is TRBV30 and J usage is TRBJ2-2, with D unresolved. CDR1 GTSNPN and CDR2 SVGIG come from the germline V gene (reference sequence). Trimming took 5 bases from V and 5 from J, leaving 6 bases between them. CDR3 size: 11 residues.

The sample holds a few counts of this clonotype. The chain joins TRBV5-3 to TRBJ2-2; D not certain. TRBV5-3 is an ORF; its function is uncertain. The CDR3 is 16 residues long. With 0 bases removed from V and 3 bases from J, the gap between germline ends came to 12 bases. Here the CDR3 DNA reads TGTGCCAGAAGCTTGGATATAGAAAGCCACACCGGGGAGCTGTTTTTT. Translation gives CARSLDIESHTGELFF.

This clonotype appeared a few times. The V call is TRBV12-3 or TRBV12-4, the J call TRBJ2-3; no definite D call. The V gene lost 3 bases and the J gene lost 6 bases, with 10 bases spanning the gap. This CDR3 spans 13 amino acids. The chain's CDR3 is CASSFPPSDTQYF. The CDR3 coding sequence is TGTGCCAGCAGTTTTCCCCCTTCTGATACGCAGTATTTT.

This clonotype was counted only a few times. The chain couples TRBV2 to TRBJ1-2; D call uncertain. Germline V gene lookup returns CDR1 SNHLY and CDR2 FYNNEI. CDR3 length: 12 amino acids. Between the trimmed V and J ends, which lost 4 bases and 5 bases, there was a span of 8 bases. The CDR3 is CASSGAGYGYTF. The CDR3 bases are TGTGCCAGCAGTGGGGCCGGTTATGGCTACACCTTC. Variable domain in full (rest from reference TRBV2 and TRBJ1-2): EPEVTQTPSHQVTQMGQEVILRCVPISNHLYFYWYRQILGQKVEFLVSFYNNEISEKSEIFDDQFSVERPDGSNFTLKIRSTKLEDSAMYFCASSGAGYGYTFGSGTRLTVV.

The gene calls are TRBV13 and TRBJ1-1; no clear D. The CDR3 spans 13 residues. Germline CDR1 is PRHDT and CDR2 is FYEKMQ (reference sequence). Deletions cut 4 bases from V and 3 bases from J, with 9 bases between. The CDR3 spells CASSSVTDTEAFF. The CDR3 region has the DNA TGTGCCAGCAGCTCAGTGACCGACACTGAAGCTTTCTTT.

The chain carries TRBV6-2 or TRBV6-3 and TRBJ2-3; D is perhaps TRBD1 (5 bases). The CDR3 loop spans 14 amino acids. Trimming removed 3 bases from V and 2 bases from J, with 9 bases in between. Germline CDR1 reads MNHEY; CDR2 reads SVGEGT. In nucleotides, the CDR3 is TGTGCCAGCAGTTATCGCAGGGCCACAGATACGCAGTATTTT. Translating gives CASSYRRATDTQYF.

The sample holds many counts of this clonotype. J is TRBJ2-5 and V is TRBV19, with a weak D call TRBD2 (6 bases). V was clipped by 3 bases and J by 1 base, with 21 bases between them. Germline V CDR1 and CDR2: LNHDA, SQIVND (reference sequence). The CDR3 runs to 18 residues. The chain's CDR3 is CASSMSGQDAFFQETQYF. Here the CDR3 DNA reads TGTGCCAGTAGTATGAGCGGGCAAGACGCATTTTTCCAAGAGACCCAGTACTTC.

This clonotype was seen more than once but under ten times. The CDR3 here is CASSPISRAVNEQFF. The CDR3 DNA reads as TGTGCCAGCTCACCAATATCCAGGGCTGTGAATGAGCAGTTCTTC. This rearrangement joins TRBV18 to TRBJ2-1; D may be TRBD1 (5 bases). CDR1 KGHSH and CDR2 LQKENI come from the germline V gene. The ends were cut back, 2 bases at V and 7 bases at J, with 15 bases in the middle. This CDR3 is built from 15 residues.

The chain is built from TRBV3-1 and TRBJ2-1; 15 bases are a match to TRBD2. Germline CDR1 LGHDT, CDR2 YNNKEL (reference sequence). With V trimmed by 6 bases and J by 5 bases, 2 bases remained unmatched. The CDR3 loop spans 15 amino acids. CDR3 DNA sequence: TGTGCCAGCAGAAGGACTAGCGGGAGGGACAATGAGCAGTTCTTC. Amino acid sequence: CASRRTSGRDNEQFF.

The chain is built from TRBV9 and TRBJ2-3; 9 positions agree with TRBD2. In germline, CDR1 is SGDLS, CDR2 YYNGEE. V trimming: 2 bases; J trimming: 5 bases; junction bases outside the gene matches: 6. The CDR3 consists of 15 residues. Here the CDR3 DNA reads TGTGCCAGCAGCGTTTCCAGCGGGGGGAGAGATACGCAGTATTTT. It yields the protein CASSVSSGGRDTQYF.

This clonotype was seen more than once but under ten times. The CDR3 nucleotides are TGTGCCAGCAGTTTCCGGACGGACGAGGAGCAGTACTTC. Protein: CASSFRTDEEQYF. This chain uses TRBV12-3 or TRBV12-4 with TRBJ2-7; D remains unclear. Trimming took off 3 bases at V and 7 bases at J, with 13 bases between the two ends. This CDR3 spans 13 amino acids.

This clonotype was counted many times. The chain's CDR3 is CASSLEQGGETQYF. The CDR3 region has the DNA TGCGCCAGCAGCTTGGAACAGGGAGGAGAGACCCAGTACTTC. This chain joins TRBV5-1 and TRBJ2-5, with D perhaps given as TRBD1 or TRBD2 (6 bases each). V lost 0 bases, J lost 4 bases, and 10 bases lay in between. The CDR3 runs to 14 residues. Germline CDR1 and CDR2: SGHRS and YFSETQ.

The V call is TRBV7-9, the J call TRBJ2-3; D possibly corresponds to TRBD2 (6 bases). The V gene lost 5 bases and the J gene lost 1 base, with 13 bases spanning the gap. The CDR3 sequence is 15 residues long. The germline gives CDR1 SEHNR, CDR2 FQNEAQ (reference sequence). This chain's CDR3 is CASSQGLARTDTQYF. For the CDR3, the DNA is TGTGCCAGCAGCCAAGGCCTAGCGCGCACAGATACGCAGTATTTT.

The CDR3, as DNA: TGTGCCAGCAGTTATTGGGACCCCCGTGGGGAGACCCAGTACTTC. This codes for CASSYWDPRGETQYF. The chain recombines TRBV6-5 with TRBJ2-5; D tentatively fits TRBD1 or TRBD2 (5 bases each). V was cut by 3 bases and J by 5 bases, with 16 bases left in between. The CDR3 length is 15 residues. Germline V CDR1 and CDR2: MNHEY, SVGAGI.